The 20 T cell receptor beta chains presented below share a single source sample, sequenced in a study of blood T cell repertoires in COVID-19. The protocol was immunoSEQ multiplex PCR, while the TCRdb copy is restricted to in-frame clones and leaves out a portion. The data show around 80,000 clones, about four fifths seen once. The sequenced sample consisted of peripheral blood. Source of these receptors: a man aged 80 or over with acute or convalescent COVID-19.

This chain uses TRBV7-9 with TRBJ2-5; D remains ambiguous. Germline V gene sequence: CDR1 SEHNR, CDR2 FQNEAQ (reference sequence). V lost 2 bases to trimming and J lost 1 base, with 8 bases between them. The length of the CDR3 is 14 residues. The chain's CDR3 is CASSLYGTQETQYF. CDR3 nucleotides: TGTGCCAGCAGCTTATACGGTACCCAAGAGACCCAGTACTTC.

The V call is TRBV6-5, the J call TRBJ1-1; D is perhaps TRBD1 (5 bases). The ends were cut back, 6 bases at V and 0 bases at J, with 11 bases in the middle. The CDR3 consists of 14 residues. Germline V gives CDR1 MNHEY, CDR2 SVGAGI. As DNA, the CDR3 is TGTGCCAGCAGCCAAATAGGGGTGAACACTGAAGCTTTCTTT. This encodes CASSQIGVNTEAFF.

The genes are TRBV10-2 and TRBJ2-3, with TRBD2 as a possible D gene (6 bases). The V and J ends lost 7 bases and 5 bases respectively, with 7 bases between them. Germline V lookup: CDR1 WSHSY, CDR2 SAAADI. The CDR3 runs 11 residues. The CDR3: CASNSGDTQYF. The CDR3 DNA is TGCGCCAGCAATAGCGGAGATACGCAGTATTTT.

J is TRBJ1-4 and V is TRBV5-1; D is ambiguous. Germline CDR1 SGHRS, CDR2 YFSETQ. The length of the CDR3 is 15 residues. Trimming shortened V by 7 bases and J by 4 bases, and 17 bases separated the two germline ends. CDR3 coding DNA: TGCGCCAGCCACGGAGAGGGCAACCTTAATGAAAAACTGTTTTTT. Amino acids: CASHGEGNLNEKLFF.

The chain has TRBV5-4 and TRBJ2-7, with a tentative D call TRBD2 (6 bases). V was shortened by 5 bases and J by 2 bases, with 17 bases between the two germline ends. The CDR3 is made up of 15 amino acids. The germline gives CDR1 SGHNT, CDR2 YYREEE (reference sequence). The CDR3 protein is CASSLVPGEAYEQYF. CDR3 nucleotide sequence: TGTGCCAGCAGTCTTGTTCCCGGGGAGGCCTACGAGCAGTACTTC.

The rearrangement links TRBV15 to TRBJ2-5; perhaps TRBD1 as D (6 bases). The CDR3 loop spans 17 amino acids. The germline V and J ends were trimmed by 4 bases and 1 base, with 19 bases remaining between them. Germline values: CDR1 LNHNV, CDR2 YYDKDF (reference sequence). CDR3: CATSTTRGYGRQETQYF. CDR3 coding DNA: TGTGCCACCAGCACTACTAGGGGGTACGGCCGCCAAGAGACCCAGTACTTC.

The chain has TRBV7-2 and TRBJ2-1; D might be TRBD2 (5 bases). The ends were cut back, 2 bases at V and 7 bases at J, with 9 bases in the middle. The germline V gene has CDR1 SGHTA and CDR2 FQGNSA. This CDR3 has 13 amino acids. CDR3 residues: CASSLNTRNEQFF. The CDR3 DNA reads TGTGCCAGCAGCTTAAACACTAGGAATGAGCAGTTCTTC.

The table lists this clone with a count of one. The CDR3 region has the DNA TGTGCCAGCAGCCAAGGACAGGCGAACACTGAAGCTTTCTTT. It yields the protein CASSQGQANTEAFF. The J gene is TRBJ1-1, the V gene TRBV3-1 (or the pseudogene TRBV3-2); D perhaps matches TRBD1 (6 bases). This CDR3 has 14 amino acids. The germline CDR1 and CDR2 sequences are LGHDT and YNNKEL (reference sequence). V lost 1 base and J lost 1, with 7 bases in between.

The chain's CDR3 is CASSPGGWDTEAFF. The CDR3 DNA reads as TGTGCCAGCAGCCCGGGGGGATGGGACACTGAAGCTTTCTTT. The chain joins TRBV3-1 (or the pseudogene TRBV3-2) to TRBJ1-1; maybe TRBD1 (5 bases). The CDR3 runs to 14 residues. V lost 4 bases and J lost 3, with 12 bases in between. CDR1 is LGHDT and CDR2 is YNNKEL in the germline V gene (reference sequence).

This clone occurred once. This chain connects TRBV4-1 to TRBJ2-1, with 8 bases that match TRBD2. After removal of 3 bases from V and 2 bases from J, the junction contained 6 bases not matched to a gene. The CDR3 spans 16 residues. Germline V gene lookup returns CDR1 MGHRA and CDR2 YSYEKL. CDR3 sequence (DNA): TGCGCCAGCAGCCATACTAGCGGAGGAACCTACAATGAGCAGTTCTTC. Residues: CASSHTSGGTYNEQFF.

This clone appeared a single time. The chain couples TRBV2 to TRBJ1-2; D ambiguous. V was cut by 7 bases and J by 4 bases, with 7 bases left in between. From germline, CDR1 is SNHLY and CDR2 FYNNEI. The CDR3 is 11 amino acids. The CDR3 sequence is CASKEGYGYTF. For the CDR3, the DNA is TGTGCCAGCAAGGAGGGCTATGGCTACACCTTC.

The genes are TRBV18 and TRBJ2-5, with D unresolved. The V gene's germline CDR1 is KGHSH and CDR2 LQKENI. The CDR3 runs 16 residues. V lost 5 bases and J 5 bases, leaving 21 bases between the germline ends. The CDR3 DNA reads TGTGCCAGCTCAACTGCCGGGTCACTGACCCGTGAGACCCAGTACTTC. Its protein product is CASSTAGSLTRETQYF.

V usage is TRBV25-1 and J usage is TRBJ2-7; 7 positions agree with TRBD2. Germline V gene sequence: CDR1 MGHDK, CDR2 SYGVNS. This CDR3 comprises 16 residues. Losses at the gene ends were 3 bases for V and 5 bases for J; bases not matched to a gene: 13. CDR3 bases: TGTGCCAGCAGTGAGCTCTCTAGCGGATGGAAAAACGAGCAGTACTTC. This encodes CASSELSSGWKNEQYF.

This CDR3 is CASSARQDGTQYF. The CDR3 DNA follows: TGCGCCAGCAGTGCTCGGCAGGATGGGACCCAGTACTTC. The V call is TRBV10-1, the J call TRBJ2-5, with no clear D. From germline, CDR1 is WNHNN and CDR2 SYGVQD (reference sequence). CDR3 length equals 13 residues. Trimming removed 4 bases at V and 7 bases at J, with 13 bases between.

This clone has more than one count but fewer than ten. The chain recombines TRBV20-1 with TRBJ1-1, with 7 bases identical to TRBD1. CDR1 and CDR2 (germline): DFQATT, SNEGSKA (reference sequence). Trimming took 3 bases from V and 5 from J; bases not matched to a gene: 12. The CDR3 extends over 15 amino acids. Written as DNA, the CDR3 is TGCAGTGCTAGTGGGACAGACCCTTCGGGAACTGAAGCTTTCTTT. Translating it yields CSASGTDPSGTEAFF.

The rearrangement uses TRBV6-6 and TRBJ1-2; D is unresolved. The CDR3 is 14 residues long. V lost 2 bases, J lost 8 bases, and 15 bases lay in between. The V gene's germline CDR1 is MNHNY and CDR2 SVGAGI (reference sequence). As DNA, the CDR3 is TGTGCCAGCAGTTACCAGGATTTAGGAGGCGGCTACACCTTC. Translating it yields CASSYQDLGGGYTF.

The genes are TRBV6-4 and TRBJ2-1; D may be TRBD2 (5 bases). The V gene's germline CDR1 is MRHNA and CDR2 SNTAGT. The V gene lost 0 bases and the J gene lost 8 bases, with 11 bases spanning the gap. CDR3 size: 14 residues. The CDR3 sequence is CASSDSGGRDEQFF. The CDR3 coding sequence is TGTGCCAGCAGTGACTCTGGAGGTAGGGATGAGCAGTTCTTC.

V gene TRBV18 combines with J gene TRBJ1-1, with TRBD1 identical over 10 bases. CDR1 and CDR2 from the germline V gene are KGHSH and LQKENI. The CDR3 is 16 amino acids. The V and J ends lost 2 bases and 1 base, in that order; junction bases with no gene match: 4. Here the CDR3 reads CASSPDRGLENTEAFF. The CDR3 DNA reads as TGTGCCAGCTCACCAGACAGGGGGCTCGAGAACACTGAAGCTTTCTTT.

This chain links TRBV6-5 with TRBJ1-2; TRBD1 matches 8 bases. The ends lost 5 bases at V and 5 bases at J; junction bases unmatched: 7. This CDR3 has 14 amino acids. The V gene's germline CDR1 is MNHEY and CDR2 SVGAGI. The CDR3 sequence is CASSHPRQGYGYTF. The CDR3 DNA sequence: TGTGCCAGCAGTCATCCCAGACAGGGGTATGGCTACACCTTC.

V usage is TRBV5-1 and J usage is TRBJ2-7, with 8 bases fitting TRBD1. V shed 4 bases and J 5 bases; nucleotides not matched to a gene: 5. The CDR3 spans 13 residues. From germline, CDR1 is SGHRS and CDR2 YFSETQ. CDR3 in DNA: TGCGCCAGCAGCCCGGACAGGGTGGACGAGCAGTACTTC. This gives the protein CASSPDRVDEQYF.